Listed below are T cell receptor beta chains from one sample, sequenced in a study of cytomegalovirus exposure and HLA in healthy donors. Method: immunoSEQ multiplex PCR; TCRdb's copy keeps in-frame clones and lacks some. The table includes roughly 180,000 clones, around 83% detected once. The sample comprised PBMCs. Every receptor here comes from a girl aged 2 to 10 in good health and CMV-seropositive. Each CDR3 is given with its conserved first and last residue. D genes are given only for firm matches. Not every row has a clone size; where given, it reads once, few, many or a size class.

V gene	D gene	clone size	J gene	CDR3 protein	CDR3 DNA
TRBV7-9	TRBD2	.	TRBJ2-4	CASSPSGRDAKNIQYF	TGTGCCAGCAGCCCTAGCGGGAGGGACGCCAAAAACATTCAGTACTTC
TRBV10-3	TRBD2	.	TRBJ2-7	CAISESSGSTVDEQYF	TGTGCCATCAGTGAGTCGAGCGGGAGTACGGTGGACGAGCAGTACTTC
TRBV4-2	.	few	TRBJ1-1	CASSQPRGRSEAFF	TGTGCCAGCAGCCAACCTCGGGGAAGGAGTGAAGCTTTCTTT
TRBV4-1	.	.	TRBJ1-4	CASSLGYGTNEKLFF	TGCGCCAGCAGCCTCGGGTACGGAACTAATGAAAAACTGTTTTTT
TRBV27	TRBD1	.	TRBJ2-5	CASSLLGQEETQYF	TGTGCCAGCAGTTTATTGGGACAGGAAGAGACCCAGTACTTC
TRBV7-8	.	.	TRBJ2-7	CASSLTETYEQYF	TGTGCCAGCAGCTTGACAGAAACCTACGAGCAGTACTTC
TRBV5-4	.	.	TRBJ1-5	CASSDNRQSQPQHF	TGTGCCAGCAGCGATAATCGACAGTCCCAGCCCCAGCATTTT
TRBV4-1	.	once	TRBJ1-1	CASSRMFWGQEAFF	TGCGCCAGCAGCCGCATGTTTTGGGGGCAGGAGGCTTTCTTT
TRBV30	.	once	TRBJ1-5	CAWSAGSPNQPQHF	TGTGCCTGGTCAGCCGGGAGCCCCAATCAGCCCCAGCATTTT
TRBV7-6	.	once	TRBJ1-1	CASSDGGVGHMNTEAFF	TGTGCCAGCAGCGACGGGGGAGTAGGGCACATGAACACTGAAGCTTTCTTT
TRBV30	TRBD2	.	TRBJ2-3	CAWSEGTSGSAARYF	TGTGCCTGGAGTGAAGGGACTAGCGGGAGTGCGGCGCGGTATTTT
TRBV7-8	TRBD2	.	TRBJ2-1	CASSSRLAGNEQFF	TGTGCCAGCAGCTCTCGACTAGCGGGCAATGAGCAGTTCTTC
TRBV5-4	TRBD1	.	TRBJ1-6	CASSLADGGTGASPLHF	TGTGCCAGCAGCTTGGCTGACGGAGGGACAGGGGCATCACCCCTCCACTTT
TRBV29-1	TRBD1	.	TRBJ1-2	CSVDAGGHGYTF	TGCAGCGTTGATGCAGGGGGTCATGGCTACACCTTC
TRBV27	.	.	TRBJ2-1	CASSPAGGPPSSYNEQFF	TGTGCCAGCAGTCCCGCAGGAGGACCGCCGAGCTCCTACAATGAGCAGTTCTTC
TRBV5-1	.	.	TRBJ2-3	CASSGGQHTDTQYF	TGCGCCAGCAGCGGTGGACAGCACACAGATACGCAGTATTTT
TRBV19	TRBD1	.	TRBJ2-3	CASNLGQGSDTQYF	TGTGCCAGCAATCTAGGACAGGGGTCCGATACGCAGTATTTT
TRBV5-1	TRBD1	.	TRBJ1-2	CASSFSSIDRGLEDGYTF	TGCGCCAGCAGCTTCTCCAGTATAGACAGGGGCCTAGAAGATGGCTACACCTTC
TRBV19	TRBD1	.	TRBJ1-4	CASRRDRGSNEKLFF	TGTGCCAGTAGACGGGACAGGGGTTCTAATGAAAAACTGTTTTTT
TRBV4-1	TRBD2	.	TRBJ2-5	CASSQLLWGAGGETQYF	TGCGCCAGCAGCCAACTCCTTTGGGGGGCGGGAGGAGAGACCCAGTACTTC
TRBV4-1	TRBD1	once	TRBJ2-3	CASQRTGRTDTQYF	TGCGCCAGTCAGAGGACAGGTAGGACAGATACGCAGTATTTT
TRBV7-2	TRBD1	.	TRBJ1-1	CASSPGGKLPEAFF	TGTGCCAGCAGCCCAGGGGGCAAGCTCCCTGAAGCTTTCTTT
TRBV28	TRBD1	.	TRBJ1-2	CASRRQGPSLSGYTF	TGTGCCAGTAGGAGACAGGGGCCCTCCCTAAGCGGCTACACCTTC
TRBV6-5	TRBD1	.	TRBJ1-1	CASSGGQQGRTEAFF	TGTGCCAGCAGTGGGGGGCAACAGGGGCGGACTGAAGCTTTCTTT
TRBV2	.	.	TRBJ2-7	CASSGIRGSAYEQYF	TGTGCCAGCAGTGGGATCAGGGGTTCGGCCTACGAGCAGTACTTC
TRBV25-1	.	.	TRBJ1-4	CASVGNPNEKLFF	TGTGCCAGCGTCGGGAATCCTAATGAAAAACTGTTTTTT
TRBV2	TRBD2	.	TRBJ2-1	CASRAGELYNEQFF	TGTGCCAGCAGAGCGGGAGAGCTCTACAATGAGCAGTTCTTC
TRBV10-3	.	few	TRBJ1-1	CAIRGQLNTEAFF	TGTGCCATCAGAGGACAGTTGAACACTGAAGCTTTCTTT
TRBV29-1	TRBD1	once	TRBJ1-2	CSVGETGFYGYTF	TGCAGCGTTGGGGAGACAGGGTTTTATGGCTACACCTTC
TRBV19	TRBD1	.	TRBJ1-5	CASSIGGQSNQPQHF	TGTGCCAGTAGTATTGGGGGACAGAGCAATCAGCCCCAGCATTTT
TRBV30	.	.	TRBJ1-6	CAWSPRSNSPLHF	TGTGCCTGGAGTCCGCGATCTAATTCACCCCTCCACTTT
TRBV11-2	TRBD1	.	TRBJ2-5	CASSSERGRLETQYF	TGTGCCAGCAGCTCGGAGAGGGGGCGGTTGGAGACCCAGTACTTC
TRBV9	TRBD1	.	TRBJ1-1	CASSVEGKDRQEAFF	TGTGCCAGCAGCGTAGAGGGAAAGGACAGGCAGGAAGCTTTCTTT
TRBV30	TRBD1	.	TRBJ1-2	CAWRGGDREVWGYTF	TGTGCCTGGAGGGGTGGGGACAGGGAGGTATGGGGCTACACCTTC
TRBV4-1	.	.	TRBJ1-1	CASSLRQPMNTEAFF	TGCGCCAGCAGCCTCCGACAGCCCATGAACACTGAAGCTTTCTTT
TRBV6-1	TRBD2	.	TRBJ2-4	CASSDWTSGKENIQYF	TGTGCCAGCAGTGACTGGACTAGCGGGAAGGAGAACATTCAGTACTTC
TRBV29-1	TRBD1	.	TRBJ1-2	CSVEPPPGQETYGYTF	TGCAGCGTTGAACCCCCGCCCGGACAGGAGACTTATGGCTACACCTTC
TRBV11-2	.	.	TRBJ2-6	CASSLDRVIGANVLTF	TGTGCCAGCAGCTTAGACAGGGTGATCGGGGCCAACGTCCTGACTTTC
TRBV4-2	TRBD2	.	TRBJ2-7	CASSQDRGTSPYGQYF	TGTGCCAGCAGCCAAGATAGGGGGACTAGTCCGTACGGGCAGTACTTC
TRBV4-1	.	.	TRBJ2-4	CASSRFEGGDPKNIQYF	TGCGCCAGCAGCCGTTTTGAAGGAGGGGATCCCAAAAACATTCAGTACTTC
TRBV5-1	.	.	TRBJ2-3	CASSSGLLPHSTDTQYF	TGCGCCAGCAGCTCTGGACTGCTTCCTCATAGCACAGATACGCAGTATTTT
TRBV4-1	.	.	TRBJ1-1	CASSQEMRIEAFF	TGCGCCAGCAGCCAAGAAATGCGGATTGAAGCTTTCTTT
TRBV19	TRBD1	.	TRBJ1-2	CASRIPSGTESYGGYTF	TGTGCCAGTAGGATCCCCTCCGGGACAGAAAGCTACGGGGGCTACACCTTC
TRBV6-1	TRBD2	.	TRBJ2-2	CASSGLAGEYTGELFF	TGTGCCAGCAGTGGCCTAGCGGGAGAGTACACCGGGGAGCTGTTTTTT
TRBV5-4	.	.	TRBJ2-6	CASSLGGGSFGSGANVLTF	TGTGCCAGCAGCTTGGGGGGGGGCTCCTTTGGATCTGGGGCCAACGTCCTGACTTTC
TRBV6-5	.	.	TRBJ1-3	CASSLRSGNTIYF	TGTGCCAGCAGTCTGCGTTCTGGAAACACCATATATTTT
TRBV13	.	.	TRBJ2-1	CASSLINGHDEFF	TGTGCCAGCAGCTTAATCAACGGTCATGATGAGTTCTTC
TRBV19	.	.	TRBJ1-1	CASTLTPGSEAFF	TGTGCCAGTACCCTAACCCCAGGGTCCGAAGCTTTCTTT
TRBV2	TRBD2	.	TRBJ2-3	CASSGDSGGITDTQYF	TGTGCCAGCAGTGGGGATAGCGGGGGGATCACAGATACGCAGTATTTT
TRBV7-6	.	few	TRBJ2-2	CASSQPGRGNTGELFF	TGTGCCAGCAGCCAACCCGGACGGGGGAACACCGGGGAGCTGTTTTTT
TRBV23-1	.	.	TRBJ2-6	CASTRCSGANVLTF	TGCGCCAGCACCCGGTGCTCTGGGGCCAACGTCCTGACTTTC
TRBV28	.	.	TRBJ1-4	CASRFAGGKLFF	TGTGCCAGCAGGTTCGCGGGGGGGAAACTGTTTTTT
TRBV29-1	.	.	TRBJ1-1	CSVQGPVARREAFF	TGCAGCGTTCAGGGTCCGGTAGCTAGGCGTGAAGCTTTCTTT